This T cell receptor (beta chain) originates from a study of blood T cells in healthy people across ages. Turning to the study itself: Researchers report that template switching captured about one barcoded beta molecule per two T cells.

Together with a sample-barcoded 5' primer, a J-beta primer mix was included in a second PCR lasting roughly 6 to 12 cycles. The template-switch adaptor was a 5' adaptor with 12 random nucleotides. It tagged each cDNA molecule. TCRdb ran MiXCR on the 5' RACE reads and lists one entry per CDR3 protein. The sample has roughly 1,500,000 distinct CDR3 sequences, roughly 30% seen once. This clonotype was seen only a few times. V lost 5 bases, J lost 7 bases, and 11 bases lay in between. Per the germline V gene, CDR1 is LGHNT and CDR2 is FRNRAP. The CDR3 loop spans 12 amino acids. The rearrangement joins TRBV12-5 to TRBJ1-2; D call uncertain. This receptor was taken from a woman aged 30 to 39 in good health. The specimen sequenced was blood. CDR3 loop: CASGTPGGGYTF. The CDR3 DNA follows: TGTGCTAGTGGTACTCCTGGCGGTGGCTACACCTTC. Drawing the rest from reference TRBV12-5 and TRBJ1-2, the complete variable domain is DARVTQTPRHKVTEMGQEVTMRCQPILGHNTVFWYRQTMMQGLELLAYFRNRAPLDDSGMPKDRFSAEMPDATLATLKIQPSEPRDSAVYFCASGTPGGGYTFGSGTRLTVV.